The 17 T cell receptor beta chains given below trace back to one sample, sequenced in a study of T-cell reconstitution after alpha-beta-depleted transplantation in children. Unique molecular identifiers tagged the TCRbeta library. Each CDR3 protein is one row after TCRdb ran MiXCR on the PCR reads. The sample lists around 420,000 distinct CDR3 sequences; roughly 15% were seen once. Sequenced here: PBMCs, mostly from graft donor cells, sampled 360 days after TCRalphabeta/CD19-depleted stem cell transplant. These receptors all stem from a boy less than two years old who had a stem cell transplant for Wiskott-Aldrich syndrome, so the T cells may come from the graft donor.

The gene calls are TRBV5-1 and TRBJ2-3; D is unclear. The CDR3 contains 14 residues. Per germline, CDR1 SGHRS and CDR2 YFSETQ. The V end lost 0 bases, the J end lost 2 bases, and 7 bases lay between the germline ends. The CDR3 spells CASSLVSITDTQYF. CDR3 bases: TGCGCCAGCAGCTTGGTGTCAATCACAGATACGCAGTATTTT.

This clonotype was counted between two and nine times. This chain connects TRBV11-2 to TRBJ2-1; 12 nucleotides agree with TRBD2. The CDR3 spans 18 residues. V shed 11 bases, J shed 3 bases, and the junction held 17 bases outside the gene matches. Per germline, CDR1 SGHAT and CDR2 FQNNGV. CDR3 sequence: CAFSLNGLAGGNYNEQFF. DNA for the CDR3: TGTGCCTTCAGCTTAAACGGCCTAGCGGGAGGGAACTACAATGAGCAGTTCTTC.

This clonotype turned up a few times. V and J are TRBV5-1 and TRBJ1-2, with TRBD1 matching over 9 bases. From germline, CDR1 is SGHRS and CDR2 YFSETQ. The J segment lost 8 bases and the V segment lost 3 bases, leaving 8 bases of the junction unmatched. This CDR3 spans 14 amino acids. CDR3 sequence reads: CASSSPGQGSGYTF. CDR3 DNA: TGCGCCAGCAGCTCACCGGGACAGGGTAGCGGCTACACCTTC.

This clonotype was seen a few times. The chain recombines TRBV29-1 with TRBJ2-1, with D tentatively TRBD2 (5 bases). In germline, CDR1 is SQVTM, CDR2 ANQGSEA. V lost 7 bases and J 2 bases, leaving 9 bases between the germline ends. This CDR3 region has 12 residues. CDR3 region: CSGGRAYNEQFF. In nucleotides, the CDR3 is TGCAGCGGTGGGCGGGCCTACAATGAGCAGTTCTTC.

This clonotype showed up just a few times. The V gene is TRBV13, the J gene TRBJ2-1; D call uncertain. Trimming took 0 bases from V and 13 from J, leaving 4 bases between them. CDR3 length: 10 amino acids. Germline assignment: CDR1 PRHDT and CDR2 FYEKMQ (reference sequence). The chain's CDR3 is CASSLGSQFF. The DNA for the CDR3 is TGTGCCAGCAGCTTAGGATCTCAGTTCTTC.

The chain combines TRBV25-1 with TRBJ2-1; D is possibly TRBD1 (6 bases). The CDR3 totals 16 residues. V was clipped by 4 bases and J by 4 bases, with 17 bases between them. Germline CDR1 and CDR2: MGHDK and SYGVNS. The CDR3, as DNA: TGTGCCAGCAGTGCGCAGGGACACCATAAATACAATGAGCAGTTCTTC. The encoded protein is CASSAQGHHKYNEQFF.

This clonotype was seen a handful of times. This chain joins TRBV5-1 and TRBJ2-7, with D maybe TRBD1 (6 bases). Trimming pared 5 bases from V and 3 bases from J, leaving 9 bases between. The CDR3 covers 12 residues. From germline, CDR1 is SGHRS and CDR2 YFSETQ. The CDR3 DNA follows: TGCGCCAGCAGTACAGGGAACTACGAGCAGTACTTC. Residues: CASSTGNYEQYF.

The chain couples TRBV4-2 to TRBJ1-5, with D possibly matching TRBD1 (6 bases). CDR3 length: 16 amino acids. Per germline, CDR1 LGHNA and CDR2 YNFKEQ. V lost 0 bases and J 5 bases, leaving 14 bases between the germline ends. The CDR3 spells CASSQDSTGWDQPQHF. DNA of the CDR3: TGTGCCAGCAGCCAAGATTCGACAGGTTGGGATCAGCCCCAGCATTTT.

This clonotype was seen a handful of times. V gene TRBV20-1 combines with J gene TRBJ1-2; unclear D gene. The germline gives CDR1 DFQATT, CDR2 SNEGSKA (reference sequence). V lost 5 bases and J lost 4, with 11 bases in between. CDR3 length equals 12 residues. The CDR3 coding sequence is TGCAGTGCTTCGGCCGACCTCTATGGCTACACCTTC. As protein: CSASADLYGYTF.

This clonotype was counted between two and nine times. The chain has TRBV24-1 and TRBJ2-1; D is ambiguous. The germline CDR1 and CDR2 sequences are KGHDR and SFDVKD. The V and J ends lost 2 bases and 3 bases respectively, with 19 bases between them. The length of the CDR3 is 18 residues. The CDR3: CATSDSRPVSLFYNEQFF. CDR3 coding DNA: TGTGCCACCAGTGATTCCCGCCCCGTTTCCTTGTTCTACAATGAGCAGTTCTTC.

CDR3 amino acids: CASSQGNREGTGELFF. CDR3 bases: TGCGCCAGCAGCCAAGGGAACAGGGAGGGCACCGGGGAGCTGTTTTTT. The rearrangement uses TRBV4-1 and TRBJ2-2; D might be TRBD2 (7 bases). This CDR3 has 16 residues. V lost 1 base to trimming and J lost 4 bases, with 13 bases between them. Germline V lookup: CDR1 MGHRA, CDR2 YSYEKL.

This clonotype turned up a few times. V is TRBV5-6 and J is TRBJ1-5, with 7 positions matching TRBD1. CDR3 length: 16 residues. The V gene's germline CDR1 is SGHDT and CDR2 YYEEEE. With V trimmed by 4 bases and J by 2 bases, 9 bases remained unmatched. The CDR3 DNA reads TGTGCCAGCAGCAACTACAGGGGTATGGGCAATCAGCCCCAGCATTTT. It specifies CASSNYRGMGNQPQHF.

In its sample, this clonotype was seen a few times. The chain couples TRBV7-2 to TRBJ2-1; D assignment may be TRBD1 or TRBD2 (5 bases each). V was shortened by 0 bases and J by 8 bases, with 11 bases between the two germline ends. CDR3 length: 14 amino acids. The germline gives CDR1 SGHTA, CDR2 FQGNSA. Here the CDR3 DNA reads TGTGCCAGCAGCTTAGCGAGTGGGACGGATGAGCAGTTCTTC. This sequence encodes CASSLASGTDEQFF.

The V call is TRBV7-6, the J call TRBJ2-1, with TRBD1 identical over 8 bases. Germline CDR1 SGHVS, CDR2 FNYEAQ. The CDR3 spans 13 residues. V gave up 5 bases and J gave up 5 bases; unmatched junction bases: 2. CDR3 sequence (DNA): TGTGCCAGCAGCCCGACAGGGGACAATGAGCAGTTCTTC. Translating it yields CASSPTGDNEQFF.

This clonotype has only a few counts. This chain joins TRBV15 and TRBJ2-7; 9 nucleotides align to TRBD1. The CDR3 is made up of 16 amino acids. Germline V lookup: CDR1 LNHNV, CDR2 YYDKDF (reference sequence). With V trimmed by 1 base and J by 1 base, 5 bases remained unmatched. The DNA for the CDR3 is TGTGCCACCAGCAGAGTAGGGACAGGGCGTTCCTACGAGCAGTACTTC. Protein: CATSRVGTGRSYEQYF.

The chain combines TRBV7-8 with TRBJ2-5, with D possibly TRBD2 on 7 matching bases. Germline V gives CDR1 SGHVS, CDR2 FQNEAQ. The CDR3 loop spans 15 amino acids. Trimming removed 1 base at V and 5 bases at J, with 14 bases between. CDR3 residues: CASSLEARGGETQYF. CDR3 in DNA: TGTGCCAGCAGCTTAGAAGCCAGGGGAGGGGAGACCCAGTACTTC. Full variable domain (remainder filled in from reference TRBV7-8 and TRBJ2-5): GAGVSQSPRYKVAKRGQDVALRCDPISGHVSLFWYQQALGQGPEFLTYFQNEAQLDKSGLPSDRFFAERPEGSVSTLKIQRTQQEDSAVYLCASSLEARGGETQYFGPGTRLLVL.

The chain carries TRBV27 and TRBJ1-4, with TRBD1 matching 7 bases. This CDR3 is 13 amino acids long. CDR1 and CDR2 (germline): MNHEY, SMNVEV (reference sequence). Germline trimming cut 5 bases from V and 6 bases from J; bases unmatched to any gene: 3. CDR3 protein: CASSSQGDEKLFF. In DNA, the CDR3 is TGTGCCAGCAGTAGTCAGGGGGATGAAAAACTGTTTTTT.